One T cell receptor (beta chain) is described in this entry. The data are from a study of blood T cell repertoires in COVID-19. Study overall: Sources were T cells, B-cell-depleted T cells, or PBMCs; the material itself was cDNA or gDNA.

The germline V and J ends were trimmed by 6 bases and 3 bases, with 11 bases remaining between them. This CDR3 is 13 amino acids long. TCRdb's copy holds only in-frame clones and misses some; the assay was immunoSEQ multiplex PCR. The table shows a few hundred thousand clones, with 87% occurring only once. Cohorts were assigned according to the clinical history that participants reported. The receptor's source is a woman in her thirties who had recovered from COVID-19. The sample comprised PBMCs or T cells enriched from blood (not recorded which). V and J are TRBV12-3 or TRBV12-4 and TRBJ1-2; TRBD1 is a possible D gene (6 bases). The CDR3 is CASRGDTYYGYTF. CDR3 nucleotides: TGTGCCAGCAGGGGGGACACCTACTATGGCTACACCTTC.